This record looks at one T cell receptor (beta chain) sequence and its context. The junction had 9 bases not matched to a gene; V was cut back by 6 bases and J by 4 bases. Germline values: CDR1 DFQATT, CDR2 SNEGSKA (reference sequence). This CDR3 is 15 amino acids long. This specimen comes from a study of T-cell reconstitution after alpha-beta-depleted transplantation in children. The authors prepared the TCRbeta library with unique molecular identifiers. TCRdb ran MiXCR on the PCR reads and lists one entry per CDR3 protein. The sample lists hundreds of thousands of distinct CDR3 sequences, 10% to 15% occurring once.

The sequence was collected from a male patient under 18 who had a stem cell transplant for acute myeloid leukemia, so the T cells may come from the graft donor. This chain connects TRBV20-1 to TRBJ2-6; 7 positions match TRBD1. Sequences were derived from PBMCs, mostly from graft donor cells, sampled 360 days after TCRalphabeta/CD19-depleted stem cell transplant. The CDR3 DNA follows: TGCAGTGCCCGGACAGGTCCAGCCGGGGCCAACGTCCTGACTTTC. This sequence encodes CSARTGPAGANVLTF.